The rows below give T cell receptor beta chains drawn from one sample of a study of memory CD8 T cells in hepatitis C reinfection. The table came from immunoSEQ multiplex PCR; TCRdb's copy has only in-frame clones and leaves some out. The table includes under 3,000 clones, more than 80% detected once. Sequenced: naive CD8+ T cells sorted from blood. The receptors stem from a man aged 50-60 years with hepatitis C virus infection. Each CDR3 is given with its conserved first and last residue. Each record gives: CDR3 protein, CDR3 DNA, V gene, J gene, clone size, D gene. A D gene is named only where the DNA matches it firmly. Rows may omit the clone size; those that give it use once, few, many or a size class.

cdr3_aa: CASSIGGDNYNEQFF; cdr3_nt: TGTGCCAGTAGTATCGGGGGGGATAACTACAATGAGCAGTTCTTC; v_call: TRBV19; j_call: TRBJ2-1; clone_size: once; d_call: TRBD2
cdr3_aa: CASSLGGVRNTIYF; cdr3_nt: TGTGCCAGCAGTTTAGGGGGGGTTAGAAACACCATATATTTT; v_call: TRBV28; j_call: TRBJ1-3; clone_size: .; d_call: .
cdr3_aa: CASRRSGLAGNNEQFF; cdr3_nt: TGTGCCAGCCGTCGATCGGGACTAGCGGGAAACAATGAGCAGTTCTTC; v_call: TRBV7-9; j_call: TRBJ2-1; clone_size: few; d_call: TRBD2
cdr3_aa: CASSVVEGEAFF; cdr3_nt: TGTGCCAGCAGCGTAGTGGAGGGGGAAGCTTTCTTT; v_call: TRBV9; j_call: TRBJ1-1; clone_size: .; d_call: .
cdr3_aa: CASSLDGEGIEAFF; cdr3_nt: TGCGCCAGCAGCTTGGACGGTGAGGGTATTGAAGCTTTCTTT; v_call: TRBV5-1; j_call: TRBJ1-1; clone_size: .; d_call: .
cdr3_aa: CASSQGQGDSGANVLTF; cdr3_nt: TGTGCCAGCAGCCAGGGACAGGGCGACTCTGGGGCCAACGTCCTGACTTTC; v_call: TRBV11-2; j_call: TRBJ2-6; clone_size: .; d_call: TRBD1
cdr3_aa: CASSEASGTNEQFF; cdr3_nt: TGTGCCAGCAGCGAGGCTAGCGGGACTAATGAGCAGTTCTTC; v_call: TRBV9; j_call: TRBJ2-1; clone_size: .; d_call: TRBD2
cdr3_aa: CAWSRTSYEQYF; cdr3_nt: TGTGCCTGGAGTAGAACAAGCTACGAGCAGTACTTC; v_call: TRBV30; j_call: TRBJ2-7; clone_size: .; d_call: .
cdr3_aa: CASSWTVSYEQYF; cdr3_nt: TGTGCCAGCAGCTGGACAGTGTCCTACGAGCAGTACTTC; v_call: TRBV7-9; j_call: TRBJ2-7; clone_size: .; d_call: .
cdr3_aa: CAILGYREPRNQPQHF; cdr3_nt: TGTGCCATCTTGGGTTACAGGGAACCACGAAATCAGCCCCAGCATTTT; v_call: TRBV11-3; j_call: TRBJ1-5; clone_size: .; d_call: .
cdr3_aa: CATPTDRMDGYTF; cdr3_nt: TGTGCCACTCCAACCGACAGAATGGATGGCTACACCTTC; v_call: TRBV28; j_call: TRBJ1-2; clone_size: .; d_call: .
cdr3_aa: CASSPFGAGSNQPQHF; cdr3_nt: TGTGCCAGCAGCCCTTTTGGGGCAGGTAGCAATCAGCCCCAGCATTTT; v_call: TRBV5-5; j_call: TRBJ1-5; clone_size: .; d_call: .
cdr3_aa: CASSLLEAFF; cdr3_nt: TGTGCCAGCAGCCTTCTAGAGGCTTTCTTT; v_call: TRBV7-9; j_call: TRBJ1-1; clone_size: .; d_call: .
cdr3_aa: CASSVRRTSGNSYNEQFF; cdr3_nt: TGTGCCAGTAGTGTACGTCGGACTAGCGGGAACTCCTACAATGAGCAGTTCTTC; v_call: TRBV19; j_call: TRBJ2-1; clone_size: .; d_call: TRBD2
cdr3_aa: CASRDRGYYGYTF; cdr3_nt: TGTGCCAGCAGGGACAGGGGTTACTATGGCTACACCTTC; v_call: TRBV2; j_call: TRBJ1-2; clone_size: .; d_call: TRBD1
cdr3_aa: CASSLVYDRRSYTF; cdr3_nt: TGTGCCAGCAGCTTAGTTTACGACAGAAGGAGCTACACCTTC; v_call: TRBV7-9; j_call: TRBJ1-2; clone_size: .; d_call: .
cdr3_aa: CASSYTKSGEQYF; cdr3_nt: TGTGCCAGCAGTTACACGAAAAGCGGCGAGCAGTACTTC; v_call: TRBV27; j_call: TRBJ2-7; clone_size: .; d_call: .
cdr3_aa: CASSSVSTSGNIEQYF; cdr3_nt: TGTGCCAGCAGCTCCGTTTCGACTAGCGGGAATATCGAGCAGTACTTC; v_call: TRBV7-9; j_call: TRBJ2-7; clone_size: .; d_call: TRBD2
cdr3_aa: CASSYKGGGTEAFF; cdr3_nt: TGTGCCAGCAGTTACAAGGGAGGGGGCACTGAAGCTTTCTTT; v_call: TRBV6-5; j_call: TRBJ1-1; clone_size: few; d_call: .
cdr3_aa: CASSLGTGSTDTQYF; cdr3_nt: TGTGCCAGCAGCTTAGGAACAGGTAGCACAGATACGCAGTATTTT; v_call: TRBV13; j_call: TRBJ2-3; clone_size: .; d_call: .
cdr3_aa: CASRDTGTSGYGYTF; cdr3_nt: TGTGCCAGCAGGGACACCGGGACATCCGGCTATGGCTACACCTTC; v_call: TRBV9; j_call: TRBJ1-2; clone_size: once; d_call: .
cdr3_aa: CSVAGEGLVVYEQYF; cdr3_nt: TGCAGCGTTGCTGGTGAGGGACTAGTTGTCTACGAGCAGTACTTC; v_call: TRBV29-1; j_call: TRBJ2-7; clone_size: .; d_call: TRBD2
cdr3_aa: CASSPETSYNEQFF; cdr3_nt: TGTGCCAGCAGCCCGGAGACCTCCTACAATGAGCAGTTCTTC; v_call: TRBV9; j_call: TRBJ2-1; clone_size: .; d_call: .
cdr3_aa: CASSLPGNTEAFF; cdr3_nt: TGTGCCAGCAGCCTCCCCGGGAACACTGAAGCTTTCTTT; v_call: TRBV5-4; j_call: TRBJ1-1; clone_size: few; d_call: .
cdr3_aa: CASSDTHREVHEQYF; cdr3_nt: TGCGCCAGCAGTGATACCCACAGGGAAGTCCACGAGCAGTACTTC; v_call: TRBV10-1; j_call: TRBJ2-7; clone_size: .; d_call: .
cdr3_aa: CASSQATETQYF; cdr3_nt: TGTGCCAGTTCTCAAGCGACAGAGACCCAGTACTTC; v_call: TRBV19; j_call: TRBJ2-5; clone_size: .; d_call: .
cdr3_aa: CATRGTLAGGYETQYF; cdr3_nt: TGTGCCACCAGGGGAACCCTAGCGGGAGGGTATGAGACCCAGTACTTC; v_call: TRBV15; j_call: TRBJ2-5; clone_size: once; d_call: TRBD2
cdr3_aa: CASSVGTSGIADTQYF; cdr3_nt: TGTGCCAGTAGTGTGGGGACTAGCGGGATCGCAGATACGCAGTATTTT; v_call: TRBV19; j_call: TRBJ2-3; clone_size: .; d_call: TRBD2
cdr3_aa: CATSRAGGDREQFF; cdr3_nt: TGTGCCACCAGCAGAGCCGGAGGGGACCGCGAGCAGTTCTTC; v_call: TRBV15; j_call: TRBJ2-1; clone_size: .; d_call: .
cdr3_aa: CASRPLGQRDTEAFF; cdr3_nt: TGTGCCAGCAGACCCCTGGGACAGAGGGACACTGAAGCTTTCTTT; v_call: TRBV28; j_call: TRBJ1-1; clone_size: .; d_call: TRBD1
cdr3_aa: CASSLSPEAHEQYF; cdr3_nt: TGTGCCAGCAGTTTATCGCCGGAAGCGCACGAGCAGTACTTC; v_call: TRBV27; j_call: TRBJ2-7; clone_size: .; d_call: .
cdr3_aa: CASSLDPSGRAAEQFF; cdr3_nt: TGTGCCAGCAGTTTAGATCCTAGCGGGAGGGCCGCTGAGCAGTTCTTC; v_call: TRBV27; j_call: TRBJ2-1; clone_size: .; d_call: TRBD2
cdr3_aa: CASRLDFYEQYF; cdr3_nt: TGTGCCAGTAGACTAGACTTCTACGAGCAGTACTTC; v_call: TRBV7-9; j_call: TRBJ2-7; clone_size: few; d_call: .
cdr3_aa: CASSNRAGSYEQYF; cdr3_nt: TGTGCCAGTAGTAATAGGGCAGGGTCCTACGAGCAGTACTTC; v_call: TRBV19; j_call: TRBJ2-7; clone_size: .; d_call: .
cdr3_aa: CASSGLAGDVYEQYF; cdr3_nt: TGTGCCAGCAGTGGACTAGCGGGAGATGTCTACGAGCAGTACTTC; v_call: TRBV28; j_call: TRBJ2-7; clone_size: .; d_call: TRBD2
cdr3_aa: CASSFIGDSSYEQYF; cdr3_nt: TGTGCCAGCAGTTTCATCGGAGACAGCTCCTACGAGCAGTACTTC; v_call: TRBV27; j_call: TRBJ2-7; clone_size: .; d_call: .
cdr3_aa: CASSVGGDSRSEFQYF; cdr3_nt: TGTGCCAGCAGCGTTGGAGGGGACAGTCGGTCGGAGTTCCAGTACTTC; v_call: TRBV9; j_call: TRBJ2-7; clone_size: .; d_call: .
cdr3_aa: CASSQDRSSGNTIYF; cdr3_nt: TGCGCCAGCAGCCAAGATCGTAGCTCTGGAAACACCATATATTTT; v_call: TRBV4-1; j_call: TRBJ1-3; clone_size: .; d_call: .
cdr3_aa: CASSIELGDRNEQYF; cdr3_nt: TGTGCCAGTAGTATAGAACTGGGAGATAGGAACGAGCAGTACTTC; v_call: TRBV19; j_call: TRBJ2-7; clone_size: once; d_call: .
cdr3_aa: CASSRTGVGQPQHF; cdr3_nt: TGTGCCAGCAGCCGGACAGGGGTCGGACAGCCCCAGCATTTT; v_call: TRBV27; j_call: TRBJ1-5; clone_size: .; d_call: TRBD1
cdr3_aa: CASSVRGNTEAFF; cdr3_nt: TGTGCCAGCAGCGTAAGGGGGAACACTGAAGCTTTCTTT; v_call: TRBV9; j_call: TRBJ1-1; clone_size: .; d_call: .
cdr3_aa: CASSQEPPLLAGGPAEEQYF; cdr3_nt: TGCGCCAGCAGCCAAGAGCCCCCTCTACTAGCGGGAGGGCCTGCGGAAGAGCAGTACTTC; v_call: TRBV4-1; j_call: TRBJ2-5; clone_size: .; d_call: TRBD2
cdr3_aa: CASGSWRDTQYF; cdr3_nt: TGTGCTAGTGGTTCCTGGAGGGATACGCAGTATTTT; v_call: TRBV12-5; j_call: TRBJ2-3; clone_size: .; d_call: .
cdr3_aa: CASSSLDGNYGYTF; cdr3_nt: TGTGCCAGCAGTTCACTAGACGGAAACTATGGCTACACCTTC; v_call: TRBV27; j_call: TRBJ1-2; clone_size: .; d_call: .
cdr3_aa: CASSLFRGGTYEQYF; cdr3_nt: TGTGCCAGCAGTTTATTCCGGGGAGGAACCTACGAGCAGTACTTC; v_call: TRBV28; j_call: TRBJ2-7; clone_size: .; d_call: .
cdr3_aa: CASSEVGSGISYEQYF; cdr3_nt: TGTGCCAGCAGTGAAGTGGGTAGCGGGATATCCTACGAGCAGTACTTC; v_call: TRBV2; j_call: TRBJ2-7; clone_size: .; d_call: TRBD2
cdr3_aa: CASNLGGAAYEQYF; cdr3_nt: TGTGCCAGCAACTTAGGGGGGGCTGCGTACGAGCAGTACTTC; v_call: TRBV28; j_call: TRBJ2-7; clone_size: .; d_call: .
cdr3_aa: CASSQAPTSGGDNEQFF; cdr3_nt: TGCGCCAGCAGCCAAGCCCCCACTAGCGGAGGGGACAATGAGCAGTTCTTC; v_call: TRBV4-1; j_call: TRBJ2-1; clone_size: .; d_call: TRBD2
cdr3_aa: CASSLGREFEQYF; cdr3_nt: TGTGCCAGCAGCTTAGGGCGGGAGTTTGAGCAGTACTTC; v_call: TRBV7-8; j_call: TRBJ2-7; clone_size: few; d_call: TRBD2
cdr3_aa: CASSFAENTEAFF; cdr3_nt: TGTGCCAGCAGCTTCGCAGAGAACACTGAAGCTTTCTTT; v_call: TRBV11-3; j_call: TRBJ1-1; clone_size: .; d_call: .
cdr3_aa: CASSLGQNTGELFF; cdr3_nt: TGTGCCAGCAGTTTGGGGCAGAACACCGGGGAGCTGTTTTTT; v_call: TRBV28; j_call: TRBJ2-2; clone_size: .; d_call: .
cdr3_aa: CASSYDRSYEQYF; cdr3_nt: TGTGCCAGCAGTTACGACAGGTCCTACGAGCAGTACTTC; v_call: TRBV6-5; j_call: TRBJ2-7; clone_size: .; d_call: .